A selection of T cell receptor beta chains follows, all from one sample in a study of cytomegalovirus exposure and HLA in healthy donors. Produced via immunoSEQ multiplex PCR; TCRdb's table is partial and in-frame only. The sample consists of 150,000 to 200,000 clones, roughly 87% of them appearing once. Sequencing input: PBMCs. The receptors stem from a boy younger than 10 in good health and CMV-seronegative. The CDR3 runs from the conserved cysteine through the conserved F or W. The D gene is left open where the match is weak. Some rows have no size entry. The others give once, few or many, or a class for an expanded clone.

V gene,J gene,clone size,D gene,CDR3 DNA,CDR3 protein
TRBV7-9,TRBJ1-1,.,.,TGTGCCAGCAGCTCCGCGTTAAACACTGAAGCTTTCTTT,CASSSALNTEAFF
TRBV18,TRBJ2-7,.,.,TGTGCCAGCTCACCTGTGGGGACACCTCGTGACTACGAGCAGTACTTC,CASSPVGTPRDYEQYF
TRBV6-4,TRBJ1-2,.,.,TGTGCCAGCAAAGAGAACTATGGCTACACCTTC,CASKENYGYTF
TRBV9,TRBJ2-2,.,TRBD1,TGTGCCAGCAGCGTAGGGGGGACAGGGGGCACCGGGGAGCTGTTTTTT,CASSVGGTGGTGELFF
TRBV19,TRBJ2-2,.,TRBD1,TGTGCCAGTAGTGCGCCGGGACAGGGCGCCGGGGAGCTGTTTTTT,CASSAPGQGAGELFF
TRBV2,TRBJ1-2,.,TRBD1,TGTGCCAGCAGTTACAGGGGCGGCTACACCTTC,CASSYRGGYTF
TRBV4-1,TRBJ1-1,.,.,TGCGCCAGCAGCCTACCCAAGGCGGAGCGATTGAACACTGAAGCTTTCTTT,CASSLPKAERLNTEAFF
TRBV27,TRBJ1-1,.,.,TGTGCCAGCAGTCTCACTCTTGACACTGAAGCTTTCTTT,CASSLTLDTEAFF
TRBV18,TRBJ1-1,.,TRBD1,TGTGCCAGCTCACAGGGGAGGCGACAGGGGGCGGACACTGAAGCTTTCTTT,CASSQGRRQGADTEAFF
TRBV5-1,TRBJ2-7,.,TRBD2,TGCGCCAGCAGCGCCCGGACTAGCGGGAGCTACGAGCAGTACTTC,CASSARTSGSYEQYF
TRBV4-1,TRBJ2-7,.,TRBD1,TGCGCCAGCAAGCAGGACAGGGGATACGAGCAGTACTTC,CASKQDRGYEQYF
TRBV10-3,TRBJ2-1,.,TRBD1,TGTGCCATCACGACAGGGAATAATGAGCAGTTCTTC,CAITTGNNEQFF
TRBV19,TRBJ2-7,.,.,TGTGCCAGTAGTATCCCCTACAGGGTATACGAGCAGTACTTC,CASSIPYRVYEQYF
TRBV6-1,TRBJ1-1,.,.,TGTGCCAGCACCGTCGGAGTGAGGGCCACAAAAGCTTTCTTT,CASTVGVRATKAFF
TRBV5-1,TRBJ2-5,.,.,TGCGCCAGCAGTTTATATGACTCCCAAGAGACCCAGTACTTC,CASSLYDSQETQYF
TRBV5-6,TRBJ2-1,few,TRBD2,TGTGCCAGCAGCTCCACACACAGTTTAGCGGGAGGTCGCGATGAGCAGTTCTTC,CASSSTHSLAGGRDEQFF
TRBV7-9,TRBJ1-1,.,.,TGTGCCAGCAGCTTACACGGGGGGTTAAACACTGAAGCTTTCTTT,CASSLHGGLNTEAFF
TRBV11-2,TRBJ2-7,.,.,TGTGCCAGCAGCTTAAATGCCCTAAGCTCCTACGAGCAGTACTTC,CASSLNALSSYEQYF
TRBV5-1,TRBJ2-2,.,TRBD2,TGCGCCAGCAGCAGCGGGGGGGCTGTCGGGGAGCTGTTTTTT,CASSSGGAVGELFF
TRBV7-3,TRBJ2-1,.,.,TGTGCCAGCAGCTCACAGGGGGGGTCTTTCGATGAGCAGTTCTTC,CASSSQGGSFDEQFF
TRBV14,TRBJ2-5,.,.,TGTGCCAGCAGCCAAGCTAGGATGTTGCCATCGTCGACCCAGTACTTC,CASSQARMLPSSTQYF
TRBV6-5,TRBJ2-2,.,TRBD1,TGTGCCAGCAGTTACGACAGGGTCACCGGGGAGCTGTTTTTT,CASSYDRVTGELFF
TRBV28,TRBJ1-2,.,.,TGTGCCAGCAGTTTATTCAGGGAAGGCTACACCTTC,CASSLFREGYTF
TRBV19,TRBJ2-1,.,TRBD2,TGTGCCAGTAGTACCGGGACTAGCGGTTACAATGAGCAGTTCTTC,CASSTGTSGYNEQFF
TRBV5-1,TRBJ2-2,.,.,TGCGCCAGCAGCTTTGATGGGCGCGCGAACACCGGGGAGCTGTTTTTT,CASSFDGRANTGELFF
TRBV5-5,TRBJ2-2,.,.,TGTGCCAGCAGCCCTGTGGGGGCGAACGGGGAGCTGTTTTTT,CASSPVGANGELFF
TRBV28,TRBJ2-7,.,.,TGTGCCAGCAGTACCACAGGTTACGAGCAGTACTTC,CASSTTGYEQYF
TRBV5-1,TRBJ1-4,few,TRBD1,TGCGCCAGCAGCCTTGGGACAGTGGGGAATGAAAAACTGTTTTTT,CASSLGTVGNEKLFF
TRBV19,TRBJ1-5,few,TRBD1,TGTGCCAGTAGGGGGCTGGACAGGGGGTACAATCAGCCCCAGCATTTT,CASRGLDRGYNQPQHF
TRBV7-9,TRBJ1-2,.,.,TGTGCCAGCAGCTTCTTAAATGACGTCAGAGGGCCTAACTATGGCTACACCTTC,CASSFLNDVRGPNYGYTF
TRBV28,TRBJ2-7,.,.,TGTGCCAGCAGACCCGGACAGTACTACGAGCAGTACTTC,CASRPGQYYEQYF
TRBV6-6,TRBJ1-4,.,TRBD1,TGTGCCAGCAGTTACTTGACAGGGGTACGAGAAAAACTGTTTTTT,CASSYLTGVREKLFF
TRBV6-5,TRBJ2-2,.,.,TGTGCCAGCAAGGGAGTCACCGGGGAGCTGTTTTTT,CASKGVTGELFF
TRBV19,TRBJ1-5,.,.,TGTGCCAGTTCCCCGTGGAGGTTTAAGGATCAGCCCCAGCATTTT,CASSPWRFKDQPQHF
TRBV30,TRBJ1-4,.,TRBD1,TGTGCCTGGAGGGAAACAGGGGGCCGAGGAGTCGAAAAACTGTTTTTT,CAWRETGGRGVEKLFF
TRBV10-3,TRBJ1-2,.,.,TGTGCCATCAGTGACGGAGCGCAAGCTAACTATGGCTACACCTTC,CAISDGAQANYGYTF
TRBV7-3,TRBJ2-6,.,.,TGTGCCAGCAGCTTAGGGGGCGGACCCGGCTCTGGGGCCAACGTCCTGACTTTC,CASSLGGGPGSGANVLTF
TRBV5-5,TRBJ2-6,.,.,TGTGCCAGCAGCTTGGGAGTGTTCTCTGGGGCCAACGTCCTGACTTTC,CASSLGVFSGANVLTF
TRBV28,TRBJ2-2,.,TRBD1,TGTGCCAGCAGACTGATGGGGACAGGGCTCAACACCGGGGAGCTGTTTTTT,CASRLMGTGLNTGELFF
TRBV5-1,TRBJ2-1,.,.,TGCGCCAGCAGCTTAACTTCCTCCTACAATGAGCAGTTCTTC,CASSLTSSYNEQFF
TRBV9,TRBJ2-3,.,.,TGTGCCAGCAGCGTAGTCGACCCCTTTTCTCAGCGTAGTGAGGATACGCAATATTTT,CASSVVDPFSQRSEDTQYF
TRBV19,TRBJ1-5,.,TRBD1,TGTGCCAGCTCGGGACAGGGGTATCAGCCCCAGCATTTT,CASSGQGYQPQHF
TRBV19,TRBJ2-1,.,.,TGTGCTAGTGGGGGAGGCGAGCAGTTCTTC,CASGGGEQFF
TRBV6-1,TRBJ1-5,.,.,TGTGCCAGCAACGGGGAGGGATGGGGTCAGCCCCAGCATTTT,CASNGEGWGQPQHF
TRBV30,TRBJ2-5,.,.,TGTGCCCTAGGACTGATACAAGAGACCCAGTACTTC,CALGLIQETQYF
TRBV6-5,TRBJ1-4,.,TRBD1,TGTGCCAGCAGTTACTCAAGACAGGGGTATAATGAAAAACTGTTTTTT,CASSYSRQGYNEKLFF
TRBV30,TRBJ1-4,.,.,TGTGCCTCCTGGGCAGGGAAGAAGGGTATAGCTAATGAAAAACTGTTTTTT,CASWAGKKGIANEKLFF
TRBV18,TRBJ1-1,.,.,TGTGCCAGCTCTCCTCTGGAGGGAGGAGGAGCTTTCTTT,CASSPLEGGGAFF